The source of this T cell receptor beta chain is a study of immune characterization of retroperitoneal liposarcoma. After removal of 3 bases from V and 5 bases from J, the junction contained 3 bases not matched to a gene. Germline V gene sequence: CDR1 SGHRS, CDR2 YFSETQ. This CDR3 is 14 amino acids long. TCRdb re-called the PCR reads through MiXCR, storing one row per CDR3 protein. The sample yields around 11,000 distinct CDR3 sequences, 37% seen once. The sequencing sample was made of tumor tissue. J is TRBJ2-7 and V is TRBV5-1, with 12 bases identical to TRBD1. The receptor was isolated from a male donor with retroperitoneal liposarcoma. In nucleotides, the CDR3 is TGCGCCAGCAGCTGGGGACAGGGGGCTAACGAGCAGTACTTC. Translated: CASSWGQGANEQYF.